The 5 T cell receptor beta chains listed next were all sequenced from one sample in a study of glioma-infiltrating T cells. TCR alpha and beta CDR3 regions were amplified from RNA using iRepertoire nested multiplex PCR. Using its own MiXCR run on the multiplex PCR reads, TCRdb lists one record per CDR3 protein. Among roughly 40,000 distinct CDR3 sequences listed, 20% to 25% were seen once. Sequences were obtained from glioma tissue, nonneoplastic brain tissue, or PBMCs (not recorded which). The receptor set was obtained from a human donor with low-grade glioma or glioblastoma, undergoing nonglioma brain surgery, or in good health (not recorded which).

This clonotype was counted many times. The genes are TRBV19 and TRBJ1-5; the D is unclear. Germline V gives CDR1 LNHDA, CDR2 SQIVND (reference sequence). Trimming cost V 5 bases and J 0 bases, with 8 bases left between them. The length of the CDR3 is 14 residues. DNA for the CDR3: TGTGCCAGTAGTCCTTACACTAGCAATCAGCCCCAGCATTTT. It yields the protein CASSPYTSNQPQHF.

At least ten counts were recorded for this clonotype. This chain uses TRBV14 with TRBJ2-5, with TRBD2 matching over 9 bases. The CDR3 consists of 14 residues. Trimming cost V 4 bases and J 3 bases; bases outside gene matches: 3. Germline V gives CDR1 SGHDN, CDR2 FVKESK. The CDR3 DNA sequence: TGTGCCAGCAGCCTAGCGGGAGTCGAAGAGACCCAGTACTTC. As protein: CASSLAGVEETQYF.

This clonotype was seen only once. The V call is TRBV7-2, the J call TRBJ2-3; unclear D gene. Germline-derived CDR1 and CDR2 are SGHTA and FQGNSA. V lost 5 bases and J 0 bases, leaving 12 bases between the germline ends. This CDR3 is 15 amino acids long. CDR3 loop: CASSQDLTSTDTQYF. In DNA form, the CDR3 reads TGTGCCAGCAGCCAAGACTTAACTAGCACAGATACGCAGTATTTT.

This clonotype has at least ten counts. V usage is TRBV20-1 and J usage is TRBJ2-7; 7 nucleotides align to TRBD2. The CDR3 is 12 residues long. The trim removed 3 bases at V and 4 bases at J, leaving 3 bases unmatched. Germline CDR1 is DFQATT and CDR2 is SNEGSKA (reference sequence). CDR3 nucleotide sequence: TGCAGTGCTAGTTGGCGGGAGTACGAGCAGTACTTC. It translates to CSASWREYEQYF.

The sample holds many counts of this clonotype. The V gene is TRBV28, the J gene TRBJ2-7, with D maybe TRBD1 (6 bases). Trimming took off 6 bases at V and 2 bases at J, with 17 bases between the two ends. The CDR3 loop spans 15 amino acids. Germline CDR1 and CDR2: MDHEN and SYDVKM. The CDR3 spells CASSPTTGITYEQYF. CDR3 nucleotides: TGTGCCAGCAGCCCTACAACAGGGATAACCTACGAGCAGTACTTC.